Listed below are T cell receptor beta chains from one sample, sequenced in a study of siplizumab effects on memory and regulatory T cells. The table came from immunoSEQ multiplex PCR; TCRdb's copy has only in-frame clones and leaves some out. In the table there are over 70,000 clones, about 90% of which are singletons. The sample consisted of CD4+ T cells sorted from blood. These receptors originate from a human donor in good health. The CDR3 runs from the conserved cysteine through the conserved F or W. A D gene is named only where the DNA matches it firmly. A row's size may be missing; if present it is once, few, many or a size class.

clone_size j_call v_call d_call cdr3_aa cdr3_nt
. TRBJ2-3 TRBV4-3 . CASSQDFRRDRTDTQYF TGCGCCAGCAGCCAAGATTTTCGGCGGGACCGCACAGATACGCAGTATTTT
. TRBJ2-5 TRBV7-2 TRBD2 CASSLAAAGGQETQYF TGTGCCAGCAGCTTAGCAGCCGCGGGAGGGCAAGAGACCCAGTACTTC
. TRBJ2-7 TRBV12-2 . CASRLADIMRGRKKYEQYF TGTGCAAGTCGCTTAGCAGACATTATGAGGGGGCGCAAAAAATACGAGCAGTACTTC
. TRBJ1-3 TRBV18 . CASSKGGAHRSGNTIYF TGTGCCAGCTCAAAGGGAGGGGCTCATCGCTCTGGAAACACCATATATTTT
. TRBJ1-1 TRBV7-6 TRBD1 CASSLELSWAGGGGTEAFF TGTGCCAGCAGCTTAGAGCTCTCTTGGGCAGGGGGAGGTGGCACTGAAGCTTTCTTT
. TRBJ1-2 TRBV30 . CAWSVSGSGYTF TGTGCCTGGAGTGTATCTGGTTCTGGCTACACCTTC
. TRBJ1-3 TRBV10-1 . CASSESGTTSTIYF TGCGCCAGCAGTGAGTCAGGGACTACTTCCACCATATATTTT
few TRBJ1-2 TRBV19 TRBD1 CASRDRVGYTF TGTGCCAGTAGGGACAGGGTTGGCTACACCTTC
few TRBJ2-4 TRBV6-1 TRBD1 CASGQGNIQYF TGTGCCAGCGGACAGGGAAACATTCAGTACTTC
. TRBJ2-1 TRBV9 TRBD2 CASALLAGEQYEQFF TGTGCCAGCGCACTCTTAGCGGGTGAACAATATGAGCAGTTCTTC
. TRBJ1-5 TRBV15 . CATSRDMGYNQPQHF TGTGCCACCAGCAGAGACATGGGGTATAATCAGCCCCAGCATTTT
. TRBJ1-1 TRBV5-5 . CASSPRRDINTEAFF TGTGCCAGCAGCCCCCGCCGGGACATTAACACTGAAGCTTTCTTT
. TRBJ2-1 TRBV7-2 TRBD2 CASSFSSGRINEQFF TGTGCCAGCAGCTTCTCTAGCGGGAGGATTAATGAGCAGTTCTTC
few TRBJ2-4 TRBV18 . CASSRDGQGGRNSKNIQYF TGTGCCAGCTCTCGGGACGGACAGGGAGGGAGGAACTCCAAAAACATTCAGTACTTC
once TRBJ2-3 TRBV15 . CATSRDGPADTQYF TGTGCCACCAGCAGAGACGGTCCGGCAGATACGCAGTATTTT
. TRBJ2-7 TRBV7-2 TRBD1 CASSLEGDSYYEQYF TGTGCCAGCAGCTTAGAGGGGGACAGCTACTACGAGCAGTACTTC
. TRBJ2-5 TRBV7-2 . CASSLGTGGKTQYF TGTGCCAGCAGCTTAGGGACAGGCGGGAAGACCCAGTACTTC
. TRBJ2-7 TRBV30 . CAWGGWGYEQYF TGTGCCTGGGGGGGATGGGGTTACGAGCAGTACTTC
. TRBJ2-1 TRBV25-1 . CASSEAGSSYNEQFF TGTGCCAGCAGTGAAGCGGGCAGCTCCTACAATGAGCAGTTCTTC
. TRBJ2-5 TRBV27 . CASSYGRVTRETQYF TGTGCCAGCAGCTATGGACGGGTAACTCGGGAGACCCAGTACTTC
. TRBJ2-5 TRBV29-1 . CSVELETQYF TGCAGCGTTGAATTGGAGACCCAGTACTTC
. TRBJ1-5 TRBV29-1 . CRGVRGEGQPQHF TGTCGTGGTGTCAGGGGAGAGGGACAGCCCCAGCATTTT
. TRBJ2-7 TRBV6-6 TRBD1 CASSSRDRTYEQYF TGTGCCAGCAGTTCCCGGGACAGAACCTACGAGCAGTACTTC
. TRBJ2-5 TRBV5-1 TRBD1 CASSRGQTGTQYF TGCGCCAGCAGCAGGGGACAGACGGGGACCCAGTACTTC
. TRBJ1-1 TRBV5-1 TRBD1 CASSFRDRQEAFF TGTGCCAGCAGCTTCCGGGACAGGCAAGAAGCTTTCTTT
. TRBJ1-5 TRBV9 . CASSPGTRLDQPQHF TGTGCCAGCAGCCCTGGGACCAGGTTAGATCAGCCCCAGCATTTT
. TRBJ2-1 TRBV7-6 TRBD2 CASSRGLAETDEQFF TGTGCCAGCAGTCGGGGACTAGCGGAGACGGATGAGCAGTTCTTC
. TRBJ2-2 TRBV5-4 . CASSPAIGGLVGGELFF TGTGCCAGCAGCCCGGCTATCGGGGGGCTAGTTGGCGGGGAGCTGTTTTTT
. TRBJ2-3 TRBV5-1 . CASSLGLPDTQYF TGCGCCAGCAGCTTGGGTCTGCCAGATACGCAGTATTTT
. TRBJ1-5 TRBV15 . CATSRESLGTRYQPQHF TGTGCCACCAGCAGAGAGTCCCTCGGGACCAGATATCAGCCCCAGCATTTT
. TRBJ1-4 TRBV19 . CASSMDWGGLFF TGTGCCAGTAGTATGGACTGGGGGGGACTGTTTTTT
. TRBJ1-2 TRBV5-6 . CASSLLGASYGYTF TGTGCCAGCAGCTTGCTGGGGGCAAGCTATGGCTACACCTTC
. TRBJ1-4 TRBV5-4 . CASSLRATNEKLFF TGTGCCAGCAGCCTAAGGGCAACTAATGAAAAACTGTTTTTT
. TRBJ2-7 TRBV19 . CASRPSGGASYEQYF TGTGCCAGTAGGCCCTCAGGTGGCGCTTCCTACGAGCAGTACTTC
. TRBJ2-6 TRBV7-2 . CASSQQGTGANVLTF TGTGCCAGCAGCCAACAGGGCACTGGGGCCAACGTCCTGACTTTC